The sequence of this T cell receptor beta chain was determined in a study of blood T cell repertoires in COVID-19. Per germline, CDR1 SGDLS and CDR2 YYNGEE. The CDR3 extends over 15 amino acids. V lost 0 bases, J lost 6 bases, and 15 bases lay in between. TCRdb keeps only in-frame clones here, not all; method: immunoSEQ multiplex PCR. The sample includes some 190,000 clones, about 78% of them seen just once. The sample comprised peripheral blood. This sequence originates from a woman in her forties or fifties with active or convalescent COVID-19. The chain carries TRBV9 and TRBJ1-2; D not certain. CDR3 sequence (DNA): TGTGCCAGCAGCGTAGGCCCGGGAGCTTCTAATGGCTACACCTTC. Protein product: CASSVGPGASNGYTF.